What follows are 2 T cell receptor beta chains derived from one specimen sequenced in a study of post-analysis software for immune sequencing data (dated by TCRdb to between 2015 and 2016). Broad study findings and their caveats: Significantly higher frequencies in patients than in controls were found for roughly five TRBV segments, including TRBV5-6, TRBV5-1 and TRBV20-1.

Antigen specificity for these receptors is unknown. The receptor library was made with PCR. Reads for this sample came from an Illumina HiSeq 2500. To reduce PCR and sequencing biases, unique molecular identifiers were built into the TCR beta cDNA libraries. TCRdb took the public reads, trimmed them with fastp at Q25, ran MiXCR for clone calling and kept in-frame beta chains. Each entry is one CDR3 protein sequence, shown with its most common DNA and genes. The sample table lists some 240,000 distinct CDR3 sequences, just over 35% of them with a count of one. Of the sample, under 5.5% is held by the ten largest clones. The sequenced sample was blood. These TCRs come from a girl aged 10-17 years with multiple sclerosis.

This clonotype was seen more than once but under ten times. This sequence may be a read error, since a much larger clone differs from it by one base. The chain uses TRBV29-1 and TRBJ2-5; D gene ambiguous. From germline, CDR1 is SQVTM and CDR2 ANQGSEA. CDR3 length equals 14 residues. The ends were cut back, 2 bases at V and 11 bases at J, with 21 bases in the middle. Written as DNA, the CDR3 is TGCAGCGTTGAAATCCGGGCCCCTGGGAATGAGCAGTACTTC. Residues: CSVEIRAPGNEQYF.

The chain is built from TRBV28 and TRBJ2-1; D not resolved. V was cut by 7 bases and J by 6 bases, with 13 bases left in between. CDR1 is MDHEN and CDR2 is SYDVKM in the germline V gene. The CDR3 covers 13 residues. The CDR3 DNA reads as TGTGCCAGCAATGGCGACTCGGGCAATGAGCAGTTCTTC. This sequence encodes CASNGDSGNEQFF.